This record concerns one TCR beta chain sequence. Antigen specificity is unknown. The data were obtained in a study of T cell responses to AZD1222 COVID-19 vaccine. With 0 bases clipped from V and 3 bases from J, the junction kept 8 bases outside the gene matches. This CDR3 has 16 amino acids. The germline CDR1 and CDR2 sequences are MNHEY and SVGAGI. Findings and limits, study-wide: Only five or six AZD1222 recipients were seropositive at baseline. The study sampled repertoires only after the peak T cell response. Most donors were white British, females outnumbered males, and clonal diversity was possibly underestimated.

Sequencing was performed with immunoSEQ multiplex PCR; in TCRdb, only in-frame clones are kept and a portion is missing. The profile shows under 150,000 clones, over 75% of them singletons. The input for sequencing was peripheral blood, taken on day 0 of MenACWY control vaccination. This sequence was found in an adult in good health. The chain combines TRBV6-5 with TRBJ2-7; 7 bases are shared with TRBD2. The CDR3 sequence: CASSYSGIAGLYEQYF. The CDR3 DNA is TGTGCCAGCAGTTACTCGGGGATAGCGGGTCTCTACGAGCAGTACTTC.